This TCR beta chain appears in the sequencing data of a study of T-cell memory formation after mild COVID-19. Trimming at V came to 5 bases and at J to 2 bases, leaving 7 bases not matched to a gene. This CDR3 contains 16 residues. Germline lookup yields CDR1 MNHNS and CDR2 SASEGT. TCRdb analysed the 5' RACE reads with MiXCR anew, one entry per CDR3 protein. The table lists around 410,000 distinct CDR3 sequences, more than 20% of them singletons. The rearrangement links TRBV6-1 to TRBJ2-3; 10 bases agree with TRBD2. This receptor was taken from an adult woman who had mild COVID-19 (a few samples of this study predate the infection). Cell type and time point are not known. The sequenced material came from PBMCs or a T cell subset sorted from them (not recorded which). CDR3 sequence: CASSPLAGENTDTQYF. For the CDR3, the DNA is TGTGCCAGCAGTCCTCTAGCGGGGGAAAACACAGATACGCAGTATTTT.